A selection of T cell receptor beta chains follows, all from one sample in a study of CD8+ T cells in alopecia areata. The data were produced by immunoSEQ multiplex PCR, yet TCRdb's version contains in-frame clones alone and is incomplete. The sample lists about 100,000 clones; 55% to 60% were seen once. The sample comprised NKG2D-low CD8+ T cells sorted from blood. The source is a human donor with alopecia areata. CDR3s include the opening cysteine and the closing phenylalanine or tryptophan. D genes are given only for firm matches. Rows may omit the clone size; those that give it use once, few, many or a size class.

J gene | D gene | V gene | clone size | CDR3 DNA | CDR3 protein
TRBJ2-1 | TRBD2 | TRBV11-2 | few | TGTGCCAGCAGCTTAGTCTTAGCGGGAGCTGGCAATGAGCAGTTCTTC | CASSLVLAGAGNEQFF
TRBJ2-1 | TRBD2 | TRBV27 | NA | TGTGCCAGCAGTTCCCCACGGGGGGATGAGCAGTTCTTC | CASSSPRGDEQFF
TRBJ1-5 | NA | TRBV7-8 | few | TGTGCCAGCAGCTCCCGCGGGAATCAGCCCCAGCATTTT | CASSSRGNQPQHF
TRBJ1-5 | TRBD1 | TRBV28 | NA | TGTGCCAGCAGGCGGACAGGGGGGGGCAATCAGCCCCAGCATTTT | CASRRTGGGNQPQHF
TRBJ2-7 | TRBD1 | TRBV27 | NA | TGTGCCAGCAGTCTGACAGGGACCTCCTACGAGCAGTACTTC | CASSLTGTSYEQYF
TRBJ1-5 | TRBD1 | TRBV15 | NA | TGTGCCACCAGCACAGACAGGGGTTACAATCAGCCCCAGCATTTT | CATSTDRGYNQPQHF
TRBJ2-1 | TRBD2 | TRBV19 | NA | TGTGCCAGTAAGGTTCGGACTAGCGGGAGAAATGAGCAGTTCTTC | CASKVRTSGRNEQFF
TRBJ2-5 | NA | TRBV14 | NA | TGTGCCAGCAGCCACAGCGATGGCGTACAAGAGACCCAGTACTTC | CASSHSDGVQETQYF
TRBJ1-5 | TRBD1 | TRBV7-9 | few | TGTGCCAGCAGCTCAGGACAGGGCAGACAGCCCCAGCATTTT | CASSSGQGRQPQHF
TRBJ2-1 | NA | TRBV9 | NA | TGTGCCAGCAGCGTAGGGGCAAATGAGCAGTTCTTC | CASSVGANEQFF
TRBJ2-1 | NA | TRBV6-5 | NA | TGTGCCAGCAGTCCGTTTTTCGGGAGTAGGGATGAGCAGTTCTTC | CASSPFFGSRDEQFF
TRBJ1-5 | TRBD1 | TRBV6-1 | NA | TGTGCCGGCGGACAGGGCGGCCCTCATCAGCCCCAGCATTTT | CAGGQGGPHQPQHF
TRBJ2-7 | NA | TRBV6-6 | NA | TGTGCCACCCTTCAGCCTTCCTACGAGCAGTACTTC | CATLQPSYEQYF
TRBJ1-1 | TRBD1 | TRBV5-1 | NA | TGCGCCAGCAGCAAAGACAGGGTTTCGATGAACACTGAAGCTTTCTTT | CASSKDRVSMNTEAFF
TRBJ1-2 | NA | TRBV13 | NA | TGTGCCAGCAGCTTAATGACGGATGGCTACACCTTC | CASSLMTDGYTF